The clone carrying this T cell receptor (beta chain) was seen ten or more times. What it recognizes is unknown. The data belong to a study of T cells in Graves' hyperthyroidism and ophthalmopathy. General study findings and limits: Appearing also in blood were most of the thyroid clonotypes expanded above 0.001. A model using 13 V-J features told ophthalmopathy apart from stable hyperthyroidism.

Patients were aged 18 to 65, had disease duration under 2 months, and had newly diagnosed hyperthyroidism. Exclusion criteria comprised uncontrolled infection, other autoimmune disease, pregnancy or lactation. RNA transcripts gave rise to amplified TCR beta CDR3 regions. The HTBI set primed first-round TCR CDR3 RT-PCR. TCRdb reprocessed the multiplex PCR reads with MiXCR, giving one entry per CDR3 protein. The repertoire holds about 500,000 distinct CDR3 sequences, with around 15% as singletons. The J segment lost 8 bases and the V segment lost 4 bases, leaving 7 bases of the junction unmatched. Germline V CDR1 and CDR2: LNHDA, SQIVND (reference sequence). The CDR3 spans 15 residues.

This chain uses TRBV19 with TRBJ1-6; 8 nucleotides match TRBD1. The clonotype comes from a woman between 18 and 29 years old with Graves' hyperthyroidism. The sequencing input was blood. CDR3 nucleotides: TGTGCCAGTAGTAGGAGGGGGACAGGAGATTCACCCCTCCACTTT. Encoded protein: CASSRRGTGDSPLHF.